The source of this TCR beta chain is a study of T cell changes during pregnancy in multiple sclerosis. This CDR3 region has 12 residues. The V gene lost 3 bases and the J gene lost 3 bases, with 6 bases spanning the gap. Germline CDR1 is SGHVS and CDR2 is FQNEAQ. Generated by immunoSEQ multiplex PCR, the TCRdb table keeps only in-frame clones and is missing some. This sample has 30,000 or so clones, with roughly 88% found just once. The source is a female donor in good health, enrolled as a control in a pregnancy study. The chain is built from TRBV7-8 and TRBJ2-7; TRBD1 is a possible D gene (6 bases). The sample here was CD4+ T cells from peripheral blood mononuclear cells, taken in the first trimester of pregnancy. The DNA for the CDR3 is TGTGCCAGCAGCTTCAGGGGCTACGAGCAGTACTTC. Its translation: CASSFRGYEQYF.